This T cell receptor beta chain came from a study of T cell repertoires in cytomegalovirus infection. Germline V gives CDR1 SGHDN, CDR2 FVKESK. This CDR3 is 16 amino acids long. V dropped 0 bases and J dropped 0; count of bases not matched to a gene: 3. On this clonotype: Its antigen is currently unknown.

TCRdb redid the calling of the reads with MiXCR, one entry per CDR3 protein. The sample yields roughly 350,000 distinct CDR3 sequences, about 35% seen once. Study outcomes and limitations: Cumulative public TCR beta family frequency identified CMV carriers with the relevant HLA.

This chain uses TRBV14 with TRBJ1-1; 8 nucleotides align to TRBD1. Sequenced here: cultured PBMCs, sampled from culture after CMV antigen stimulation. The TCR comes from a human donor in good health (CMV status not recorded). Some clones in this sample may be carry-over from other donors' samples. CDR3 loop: CASSQDGGQVNTEAFF. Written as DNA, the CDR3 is TGTGCCAGCAGCCAAGATGGGGGACAGGTGAACACTGAAGCTTTCTTT.